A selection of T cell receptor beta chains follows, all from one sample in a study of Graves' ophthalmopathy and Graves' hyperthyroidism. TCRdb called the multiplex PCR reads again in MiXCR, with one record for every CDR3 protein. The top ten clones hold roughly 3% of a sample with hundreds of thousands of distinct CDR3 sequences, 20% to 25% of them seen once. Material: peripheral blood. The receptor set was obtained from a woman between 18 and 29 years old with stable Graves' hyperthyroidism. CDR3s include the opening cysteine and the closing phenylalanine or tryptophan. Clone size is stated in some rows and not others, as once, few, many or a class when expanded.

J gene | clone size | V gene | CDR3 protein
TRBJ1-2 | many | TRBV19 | CASSTPGTGLNDGYTF
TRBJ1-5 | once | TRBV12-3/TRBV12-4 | CASRYQNNQPQHF
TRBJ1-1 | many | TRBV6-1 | CASSHQVNTEAFF
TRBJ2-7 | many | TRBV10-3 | CATSQDIGSYEQYF
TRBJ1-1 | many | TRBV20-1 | CSASPGGRGGTEAFF
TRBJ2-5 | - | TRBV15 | CATSRGTGDETQYF
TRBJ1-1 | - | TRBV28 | CASGPSHFEAFF
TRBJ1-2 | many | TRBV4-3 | CASSQVIGTAYGYTF
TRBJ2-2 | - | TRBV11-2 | CASSLGGLAGRNTGELFF
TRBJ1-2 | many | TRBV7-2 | CASSFQTGNGYTF
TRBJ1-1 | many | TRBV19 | CASSPRGGLDTEAFF
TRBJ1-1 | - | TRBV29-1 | CSVEEGQGASEAFF
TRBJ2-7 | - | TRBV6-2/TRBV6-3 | CASRDVDRKSSYEQYF
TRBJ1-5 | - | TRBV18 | CASSPLDRTFNQPQHF
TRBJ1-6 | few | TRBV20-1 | CSAPEGEGSYNSPLHF
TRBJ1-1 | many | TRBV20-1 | CSADQGDTKAFF
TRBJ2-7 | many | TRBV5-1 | CASSPGQGFHEQYF
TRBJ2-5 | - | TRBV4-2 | CASSQDWVRSETQYF
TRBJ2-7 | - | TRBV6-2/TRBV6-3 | CASSPSGGNLAHEQYF
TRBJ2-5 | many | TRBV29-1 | CSVALPRGRGTQYF
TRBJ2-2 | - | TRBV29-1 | CRVRGTGELFF
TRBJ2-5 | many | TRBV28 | CASSPRGVQGTQYF
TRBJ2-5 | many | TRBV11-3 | CASSLQSVTGQETQYF
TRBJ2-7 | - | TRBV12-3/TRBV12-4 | CASSFSGARRYEQYF
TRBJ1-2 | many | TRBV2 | CASSELITTF
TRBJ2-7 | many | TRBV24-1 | CATSDSDYEQYF
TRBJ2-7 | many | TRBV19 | CASSPQGGGYEQYF
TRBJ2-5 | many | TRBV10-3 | CARTSGIQETQYF
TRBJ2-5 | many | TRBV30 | CAWSGRGAQYF
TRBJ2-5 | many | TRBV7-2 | CASSPQGGGPETQYF
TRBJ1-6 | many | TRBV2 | CASTAAGVVSPLHF
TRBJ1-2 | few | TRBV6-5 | CASTDRVGGYTF
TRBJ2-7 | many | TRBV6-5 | CASSYSFLGQGSEQYF
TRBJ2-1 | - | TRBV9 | CASSVRPSGTYNEQFF
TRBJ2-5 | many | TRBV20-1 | CSARQYRVEETQYF
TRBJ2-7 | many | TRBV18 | CASSPVPNYKQYF
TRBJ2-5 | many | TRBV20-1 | CSARDSGNGLETQYF
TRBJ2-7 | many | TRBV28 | CASTKGLASGLYEQYF
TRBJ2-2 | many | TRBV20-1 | CSARAPTSGIYSGELFF
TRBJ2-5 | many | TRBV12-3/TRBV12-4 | CASSASGVKETQYF
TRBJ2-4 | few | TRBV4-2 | CASSLASGRIAKNIKYF
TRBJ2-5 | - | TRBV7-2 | CASSPRLAAKQETQYF
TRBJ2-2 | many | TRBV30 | CAWSRGNTGELFF
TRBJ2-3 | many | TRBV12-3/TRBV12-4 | CASSLPLGTQYF
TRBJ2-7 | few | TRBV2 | CASSEAVAGVSEQYF
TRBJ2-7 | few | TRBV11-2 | CVSSLGGTSGTLYEQYF
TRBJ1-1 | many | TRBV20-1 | CSAKTGNTEAFF
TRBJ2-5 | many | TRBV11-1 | CASSSGLRARKTQYF
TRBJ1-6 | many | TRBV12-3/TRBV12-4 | CASSVAGGDSPLHF
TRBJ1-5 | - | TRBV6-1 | CASSTLTVNQPQHF
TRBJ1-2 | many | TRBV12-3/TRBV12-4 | CASTPLGYTF